What follows are 27 T cell receptor beta chains derived from one specimen sequenced in a study of blood T cell repertoires in COVID-19. Data came from immunoSEQ multiplex PCR; TCRdb stores just in-frame clones and leaves some out. The sample has roughly 160,000 clones; around four fifths are singletons. Sequencing input: peripheral blood. The receptor source for this set is a woman of 80 years or more with COVID-19, enrolled during active disease.

V gene TRBV4-2 combines with J gene TRBJ1-6; D perhaps matches TRBD1 (6 bases). The V gene lost 2 bases and the J gene lost 8 bases, with 10 bases spanning the gap. The CDR3 consists of 14 residues. Per germline, CDR1 LGHNA and CDR2 YNFKEQ. CDR3 loop: CASSQRGGDSPLHF. Here the CDR3 DNA reads TGTGCCAGCAGCCAAAGGGGGGGCGATTCACCCCTCCACTTT.

The chain combines TRBV6-5 with TRBJ2-3, with D perhaps matching TRBD2 (5 bases). The germline V gene encodes CDR1 MNHEY and CDR2 SVGAGI. V was shortened by 9 bases and J by 1 base, with 8 bases between the two germline ends. CDR3 size: 12 residues. Here the CDR3 reads CASSARTDTQYF. CDR3 DNA: TGTGCCAGTAGCGCGCGCACAGATACGCAGTATTTT.

This rearrangement joins TRBV18 to TRBJ2-1; 10 nucleotides match TRBD2. V was pared by 5 bases and J by 7 bases, with 5 bases of the junction left unmatched. The CDR3 totals 14 residues. CDR1 is KGHSH and CDR2 is LQKENI in the germline V gene. CDR3: CASSTLAGVNEQFF. CDR3 bases: TGTGCCAGCTCAACCCTAGCGGGAGTTAATGAGCAGTTCTTC.

The CDR3 DNA reads as TGTGCCAGCAGTGATATACAGAACATAAATGAAAAACTGTTTTTT. This encodes CASSDIQNINEKLFF. This chain connects TRBV6-1 to TRBJ1-4; no clear D. CDR1 is MNHNS, CDR2 SASEGT, per germline. Trimming removed 3 bases from V and 5 bases from J, with 13 bases in between. There are 15 residues in the CDR3.

The chain uses TRBV19 and TRBJ2-7; tentatively, D is TRBD1 (6 bases). V was cut by 7 bases and J by 5 bases, with 21 bases left in between. Germline-derived CDR1 and CDR2 are LNHDA and SQIVND (reference sequence). The length of the CDR3 is 15 residues. The CDR3 loop is CASTPGHRPRDEQYF. CDR3 sequence (DNA): TGTGCCAGTACCCCGGGACACCGACCTCGGGACGAGCAGTACTTC.

This chain joins TRBV30 and TRBJ1-6, with D possibly TRBD1 on 6 matching bases. The CDR3 length is 13 residues. Trimming took 8 bases from V and 9 from J, leaving 17 bases between them. CDR1 GTSNPN and CDR2 SVGIG come from the germline V gene (reference sequence). The CDR3 DNA is TGTGCCAGTTCGGGACATTTAACTTCACCCCTCCACTTT. Its translation: CASSGHLTSPLHF.

The CDR3 spells CASSLALLAGDEQFF. CDR3 bases: TGCGCCAGCAGCTTGGCGCTATTAGCGGGAGATGAGCAGTTCTTC. This chain uses TRBV5-1 with TRBJ2-1; TRBD2 aligns across 9 bases. This CDR3 has 15 residues. Germline V gene data show CDR1 as SGHRS and CDR2 as YFSETQ. The junction had 6 bases not matched to a gene; V was cut back by 0 bases and J by 8 bases.

The chain uses TRBV19 and TRBJ1-6, with D possibly matching TRBD1 (6 bases). The germline V gene has CDR1 LNHDA and CDR2 SQIVND (reference sequence). V was pared by 3 bases and J by 7 bases, with 10 bases between. The CDR3 is 14 amino acids. CDR3 sequence (DNA): TGTGCCAGTAGTATGGCAGGGGTGAATTCACCCCTCCACTTT. Translating gives CASSMAGVNSPLHF.

The chain recombines TRBV11-2 with TRBJ2-2; 7 bases line up with TRBD2. This CDR3 has 15 residues. J gave up 2 bases and V 5 bases, and 5 bases lay outside the gene matches. Germline V gene sequence: CDR1 SGHAT, CDR2 FQNNGV. CDR3 coding DNA: TGTGCCAGCAGCCAGAGCGGGACCAACACCGGGGAGCTGTTTTTT. Translating it yields CASSQSGTNTGELFF.

The V call is TRBV7-8, the J call TRBJ2-4; no clear D gene. The CDR3 totals 16 residues. Germline V lookup: CDR1 SGHVS, CDR2 FQNEAQ. Trimming took 0 bases from V and 0 from J, leaving 9 bases between them. CDR3 nucleotides: TGTGCCAGCAGCTTAGCCCGCAGACTAGCCAAAAACATTCAGTACTTC. It yields the protein CASSLARRLAKNIQYF. Complete variable domain (other parts from reference TRBV7-8 and TRBJ2-4): GAGVSQSPRYKVAKRGQDVALRCDPISGHVSLFWYQQALGQGPEFLTYFQNEAQLDKSGLPSDRFFAERPEGSVSTLKIQRTQQEDSAVYLCASSLARRLAKNIQYFGAGTRLSVL.

J is TRBJ2-7 and V is TRBV10-3, with TRBD2 matching 9 bases. The length of the CDR3 is 14 residues. The germline gives CDR1 ENHRY, CDR2 SYGVKD. The V segment lost 2 bases and the J segment 2 bases; nucleotides outside the gene matches: 1. For the CDR3, the DNA is TGTGCCATCAGTGAGAGACTAGCGGCCTACGAGCAGTACTTC. Translation: CAISERLAAYEQYF.

The chain employs TRBV10-3 and TRBJ2-7, with D possibly TRBD1 on 7 matching bases. With 6 bases removed from V and 1 base from J, the gap between germline ends came to 16 bases. Germline CDR1 reads ENHRY; CDR2 reads SYGVKD. CDR3 length: 15 amino acids. CDR3 sequence reads: CAIRGGQPISYEQYF. Written as DNA, the CDR3 is TGTGCCATCAGGGGGGGACAGCCGATTTCCTACGAGCAGTACTTC.

This chain links TRBV4-3 with TRBJ1-2; no firm D call. Trimming took 0 bases from V and 5 from J, leaving 13 bases between them. The CDR3 is 15 amino acids. Germline CDR1 is LGHNA and CDR2 is YSLEER. The chain's CDR3 is CASSQDGQVGYGYTF. The CDR3 bases are TGCGCCAGCAGCCAAGACGGCCAGGTTGGGTATGGCTACACCTTC.

The chain uses TRBV7-2 and TRBJ1-6; TRBD1 might be the D (6 bases). Germline assignment: CDR1 SGHTA and CDR2 FQGNSA. The CDR3 has 16 amino acids. Between the trimmed V and J ends, which lost 1 base and 7 bases, there was a span of 14 bases. The CDR3 sequence is CASSLEVGHPNSPLHF. The DNA of the CDR3 is TGTGCCAGCAGCTTAGAAGTGGGACACCCAAATTCACCCCTCCACTTT.

The J gene is TRBJ2-7, the V gene TRBV6-2 or TRBV6-3; D gene unclear. Trimming stripped 6 bases from V and 2 bases from J, with 8 bases between. The CDR3 consists of 12 residues. Germline loops: CDR1 MNHEY, CDR2 SVGEGT. The CDR3 DNA reads TGTGCCAGCAGCAAAAGCGCCTACGAGCAGTACTTC. Amino acids: CASSKSAYEQYF.

V and J are TRBV18 and TRBJ1-2; 7 bases are a match to TRBD1. V trimming: 4 bases; J trimming: 2 bases; junction bases outside the gene matches: 4. There are 14 residues in the CDR3. Germline V gives CDR1 KGHSH, CDR2 LQKENI. The CDR3 sequence: CASSLDRTNYGYTF. The CDR3 DNA is TGTGCCAGCTCACTGGACAGGACGAACTATGGCTACACCTTC. Filled out from reference TRBV18 and TRBJ1-2, the complete variable domain reads NAGVMQNPRHLVRRRGQEARLRCSPMKGHSHVYWYRQLPEEGLKFMVYLQKENIIDESGMPKERFSAEFPKEGPSILRIQQVVRGDSAAYFCASSLDRTNYGYTFGSGTRLTVV.

J is TRBJ1-5 and V is TRBV5-1; D remains unclear. The CDR3 is 13 residues long. V was shortened by 4 bases and J by 5 bases, with 10 bases between the two germline ends. CDR1 is SGHRS, CDR2 YFSETQ, per germline. For the CDR3, the DNA is TGCGCCAGCAGCGTGGACGGAGATCAGCCCCAGCATTTT. Protein sequence: CASSVDGDQPQHF.

CDR3 protein: CASSRVAGNTDTQYF. Here the CDR3 DNA reads TGCGCCAGCAGCCGAGTAGCGGGAAACACAGATACGCAGTATTTT. The rearrangement links TRBV5-1 to TRBJ2-3, with 8 bases matching TRBD2. Per germline, CDR1 SGHRS and CDR2 YFSETQ. The CDR3 totals 15 residues. With 4 bases clipped from V and 2 bases from J, the junction kept 6 bases outside the gene matches.

V gene TRBV4-2 combines with J gene TRBJ2-1, with TRBD2 matching 14 bases. Germline V CDR1 and CDR2: LGHNA, YNFKEQ. The V and J ends lost 3 bases and 3 bases, in that order; junction bases with no gene match: 7. The CDR3 is 18 amino acids. The CDR3 sequence is CASSQMTSGGVVYNEQFF. Here the CDR3 DNA reads TGTGCCAGCAGCCAGATGACTAGCGGGGGGGTGGTCTACAATGAGCAGTTCTTC.

A word on this clone: One end of the junction varies from germline; a read error may be responsible. The J gene is TRBJ2-5, the V gene TRBV7-3, with D perhaps TRBD1 (6 bases). Per germline, CDR1 SGHTA and CDR2 FQGTGA. This CDR3 region has 13 residues. The CDR3 loop is CATSRGAGETQYF. CDR3 DNA sequence: TGTGCCACCAGCAGGGGCGCTGGAGAGACCCAGTACTTC.

This clone was counted once. At one of its ends the junction is not consistent with the germline gene, which may arise from a read error. The V and J genes are TRBV6-1 and TRBJ1-1, with D maybe TRBD1 (6 bases). Germline CDR1 is MNHNS and CDR2 is SASEGT. This CDR3 is built from 15 residues. The CDR3 region has the DNA TGTGCCAGCAATGAAAACAGGGCCTTAGACACTGAAGCTTTCTTT. Protein product: CASNENRALDTEAFF.

V is TRBV19 and J is TRBJ1-1; 8 bases align to TRBD1. Germline CDR1 reads LNHDA; CDR2 reads SQIVND (reference sequence). This CDR3 region has 12 residues. Unmatched junction bases numbered 1, after V lost 5 bases and J lost 5 bases. The CDR3 region has the DNA TGTGCCAGTAGTCGACAGGGGACTGAAGCTTTCTTT. It is translated as CASSRQGTEAFF.

The J gene is TRBJ1-4, the V gene TRBV6-2 or TRBV6-3, with no clear D. V was shortened by 2 bases and J by 10 bases, with 8 bases between the two germline ends. Germline V gene sequence: CDR1 MNHEY, CDR2 SVGEGT. The CDR3 contains 12 residues. In DNA, the CDR3 is TGTGCCAGCAGTTACGTTCGGGGAAAACTGTTTTTT. This translates into CASSYVRGKLFF.

The genes are TRBV25-1 and TRBJ2-1, with TRBD1 matching over 8 bases. Trimming took 5 bases from V and 4 from J; bases not matched to a gene: 1. This CDR3 contains 13 residues. CDR1 MGHDK and CDR2 SYGVNS come from the germline V gene. CDR3 region: CASSRTGYNEQFF. DNA of the CDR3: TGTGCCAGCAGTAGGACAGGGTACAATGAGCAGTTCTTC.

This clone came up once. J is TRBJ2-1 and V is TRBV3-1 (or the pseudogene TRBV3-2); D unclear. With 4 bases removed from V and 0 bases from J, the gap between germline ends came to 13 bases. CDR1 is LGHDT, CDR2 YNNKEL, per germline (reference sequence). The CDR3 runs 16 residues. This CDR3 is CASSPFVQSSYNEQFF. The DNA of the CDR3 is TGTGCCAGCAGCCCTTTCGTACAAAGCTCCTACAATGAGCAGTTCTTC.

The V call is TRBV28, the J call TRBJ1-4; no clear D gene. V dropped 6 bases and J dropped 16 bases, with 15 bases sitting between them. Germline assignment: CDR1 MDHEN and CDR2 SYDVKM. This CDR3 is built from 11 residues. The CDR3 sequence: CASRTAGNWFF. CDR3 DNA: TGTGCCAGCAGAACTGCGGGGAACTGGTTTTTT.

This clone appeared a single time. V is TRBV19 and J is TRBJ2-2; no clear D gene. From germline, CDR1 is LNHDA and CDR2 SQIVND (reference sequence). This CDR3 comprises 12 residues. Trimming left V 5 bases short and J 7 bases short, with 8 bases between. CDR3 amino acids: CASSVSGGELFF. CDR3 sequence (DNA): TGTGCCAGTAGTGTTAGTGGCGGGGAGCTGTTTTTT.